This note documents a single T cell receptor (beta chain) sequence. Its antigen is unknown. Repeated repertoire sampling spanned the course of chemoradiotherapy. The data derive from a study of chemoradiotherapy in HPV16-positive cancers. TCRdb's copy holds only in-frame clones and misses some; the assay was immunoSEQ multiplex PCR. The sample records 15,000 or so clones, 65% to 80% being singletons. General study findings and limits: Candidate HPV-specific clones and E7-related TCR motifs grew in tumor during treatment. Functional assays defining HPV-specific T cells used only a couple of HPV16-positive patients. In HPV16-positive patients, HPV-responsive T-cell expansion tracked better recurrence-free survival.

The J segment lost 5 bases and the V segment lost 5 bases, leaving 5 bases of the junction unmatched. Germline CDR1 is ENHRY and CDR2 is SYGVKD. This CDR3 spans 14 amino acids. This receptor was identified in a human donor with HPV-associated anogenital cancer. The chain uses TRBV10-3 and TRBJ2-7; 11 bases line up with TRBD2. This sample comprised tumor tissue, obtained from a patient who underwent chemoradiotherapy. CDR3 bases: TGTGCCATCAGTACTCTAGCGGGAGGTGACGAGCAGTACTTC. As protein: CAISTLAGGDEQYF.